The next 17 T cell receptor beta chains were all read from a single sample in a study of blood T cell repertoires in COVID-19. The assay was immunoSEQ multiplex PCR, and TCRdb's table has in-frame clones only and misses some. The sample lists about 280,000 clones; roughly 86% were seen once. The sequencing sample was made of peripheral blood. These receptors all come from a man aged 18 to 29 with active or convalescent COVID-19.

The CDR3: CASSLSTGGYEQYF. DNA for the CDR3: TGTGCCAGCAGCTTATCAACAGGGGGATACGAGCAGTACTTC. V is TRBV7-8 and J is TRBJ2-7, with TRBD1 matching 8 bases. The germline V gene has CDR1 SGHVS and CDR2 FQNEAQ. V trimming: 2 bases; J trimming: 4 bases; junction bases outside the gene matches: 4. This CDR3 is 14 amino acids long.

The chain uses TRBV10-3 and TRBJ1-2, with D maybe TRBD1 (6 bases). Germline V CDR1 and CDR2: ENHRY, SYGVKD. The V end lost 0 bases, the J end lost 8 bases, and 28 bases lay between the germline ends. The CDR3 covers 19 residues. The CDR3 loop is CAISESQRVGPQGYEGYTF. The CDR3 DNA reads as TGTGCCATCAGTGAGTCGCAAAGGGTAGGACCACAGGGCTATGAAGGCTACACCTTC.

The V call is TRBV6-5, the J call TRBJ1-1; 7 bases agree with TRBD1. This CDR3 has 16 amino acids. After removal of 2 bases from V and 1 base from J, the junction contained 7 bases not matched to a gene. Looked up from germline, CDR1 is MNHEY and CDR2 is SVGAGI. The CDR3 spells CASSYRMTGSNTEAFF. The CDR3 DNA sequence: TGTGCCAGCAGTTACCGTATGACAGGGTCGAACACTGAAGCTTTCTTT.

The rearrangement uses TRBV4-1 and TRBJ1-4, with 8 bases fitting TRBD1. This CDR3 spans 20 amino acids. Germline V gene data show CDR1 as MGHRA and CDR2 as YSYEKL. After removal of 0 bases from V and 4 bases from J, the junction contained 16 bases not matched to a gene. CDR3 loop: CASSQDPPATGALLNEKLFF. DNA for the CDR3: TGCGCCAGCAGCCAAGATCCCCCCGCGACAGGGGCCCTCCTTAATGAAAAACTGTTTTTT.

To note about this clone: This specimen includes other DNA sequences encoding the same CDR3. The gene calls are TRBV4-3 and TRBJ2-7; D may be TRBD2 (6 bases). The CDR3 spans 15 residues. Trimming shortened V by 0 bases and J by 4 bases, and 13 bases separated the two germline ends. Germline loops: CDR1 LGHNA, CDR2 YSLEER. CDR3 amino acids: CASSQDRTGVYEQYF. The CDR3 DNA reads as TGCGCCAGCAGCCAAGATCGAACGGGGGTATACGAGCAGTACTTC.

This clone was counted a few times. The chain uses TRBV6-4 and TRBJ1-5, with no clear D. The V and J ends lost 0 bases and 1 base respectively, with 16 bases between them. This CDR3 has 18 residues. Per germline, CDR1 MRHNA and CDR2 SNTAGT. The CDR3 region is CASSDSERNLLSNQPQHF. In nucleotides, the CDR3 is TGTGCCAGCAGTGACTCGGAGCGAAACCTTTTGAGCAATCAGCCCCAGCATTTT.

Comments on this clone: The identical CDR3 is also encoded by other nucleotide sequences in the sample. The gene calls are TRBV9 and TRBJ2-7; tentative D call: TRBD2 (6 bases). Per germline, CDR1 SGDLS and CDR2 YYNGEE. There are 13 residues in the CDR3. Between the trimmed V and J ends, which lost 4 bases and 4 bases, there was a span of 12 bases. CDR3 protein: CASSPPGGYEQYF. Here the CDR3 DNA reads TGTGCCAGCAGCCCGCCCGGGGGATACGAGCAGTACTTC.

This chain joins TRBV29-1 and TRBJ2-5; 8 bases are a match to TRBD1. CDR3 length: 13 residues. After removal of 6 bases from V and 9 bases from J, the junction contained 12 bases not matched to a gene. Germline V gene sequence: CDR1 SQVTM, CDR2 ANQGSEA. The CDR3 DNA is TGCAGCGTCACCGACAGGGGTAGTACGTCCCAGTACTTC. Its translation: CSVTDRGSTSQYF.

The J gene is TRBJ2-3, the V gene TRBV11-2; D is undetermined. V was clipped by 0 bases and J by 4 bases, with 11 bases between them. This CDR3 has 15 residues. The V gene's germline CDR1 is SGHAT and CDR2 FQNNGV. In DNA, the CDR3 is TGTGCCAGCAGCTTAGAGGTACAGTCGGCAGATACGCAGTATTTT. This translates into CASSLEVQSADTQYF.

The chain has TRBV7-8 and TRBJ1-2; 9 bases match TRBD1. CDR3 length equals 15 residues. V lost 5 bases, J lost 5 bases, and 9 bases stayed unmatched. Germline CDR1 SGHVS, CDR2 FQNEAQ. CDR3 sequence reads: CASSTGGTGSYGYTF. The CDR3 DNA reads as TGTGCCAGCAGCACCGGCGGGACAGGGTCTTATGGCTACACCTTC.

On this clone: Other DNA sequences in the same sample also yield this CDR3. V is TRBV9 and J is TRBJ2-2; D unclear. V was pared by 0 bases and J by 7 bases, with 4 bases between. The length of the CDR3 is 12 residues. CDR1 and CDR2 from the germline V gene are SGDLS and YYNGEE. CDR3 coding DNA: TGTGCCAGCAGCGTAGGAGGCGGGGAGCTGTTTTTT. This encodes CASSVGGGELFF.

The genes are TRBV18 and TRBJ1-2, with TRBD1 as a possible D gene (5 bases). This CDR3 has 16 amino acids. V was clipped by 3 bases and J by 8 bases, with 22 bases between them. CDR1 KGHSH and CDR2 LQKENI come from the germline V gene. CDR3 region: CASSPGVGTRVEGYTF. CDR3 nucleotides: TGTGCCAGCTCACCCGGAGTGGGGACTAGGGTGGAAGGCTACACCTTC.

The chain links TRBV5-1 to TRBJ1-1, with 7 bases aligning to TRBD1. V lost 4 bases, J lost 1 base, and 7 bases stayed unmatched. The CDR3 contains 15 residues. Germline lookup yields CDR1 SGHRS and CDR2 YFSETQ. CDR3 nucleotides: TGCGCCAGCAGCGATAGACAGGGAAGGAACACTGAAGCTTTCTTT. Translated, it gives CASSDRQGRNTEAFF.

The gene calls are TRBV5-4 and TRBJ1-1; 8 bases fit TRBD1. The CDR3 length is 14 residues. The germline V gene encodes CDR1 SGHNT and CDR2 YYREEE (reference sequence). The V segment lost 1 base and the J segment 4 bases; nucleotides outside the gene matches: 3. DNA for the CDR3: TGTGCCAGCAGCTTGACAGGGGGATTCACTGAAGCTTTCTTT. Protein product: CASSLTGGFTEAFF. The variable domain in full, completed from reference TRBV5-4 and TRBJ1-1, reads ETGVTQSPTHLIKTRGQQVTLRCSSQSGHNTVSWYQQALGQGPQFIFQYYREEENGRGNFPPRFSGLQFPNYSSELNVNALELDDSALYLCASSLTGGFTEAFFGQGTRLTVV.

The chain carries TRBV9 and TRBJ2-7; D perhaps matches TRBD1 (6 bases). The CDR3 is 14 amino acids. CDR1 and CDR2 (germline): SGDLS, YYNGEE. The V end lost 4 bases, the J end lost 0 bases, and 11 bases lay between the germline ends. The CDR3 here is CASSPTGHSYEQYF. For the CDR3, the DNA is TGTGCCAGCAGCCCGACAGGACACTCCTACGAGCAGTACTTC.

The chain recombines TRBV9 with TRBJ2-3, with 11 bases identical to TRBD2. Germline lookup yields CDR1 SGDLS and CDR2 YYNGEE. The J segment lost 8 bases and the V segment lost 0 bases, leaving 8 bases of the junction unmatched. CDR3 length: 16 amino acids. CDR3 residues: CASSVALAGVEGTQYF. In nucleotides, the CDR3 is TGTGCCAGCAGCGTAGCACTAGCGGGGGTAGAAGGTACGCAGTATTTT.

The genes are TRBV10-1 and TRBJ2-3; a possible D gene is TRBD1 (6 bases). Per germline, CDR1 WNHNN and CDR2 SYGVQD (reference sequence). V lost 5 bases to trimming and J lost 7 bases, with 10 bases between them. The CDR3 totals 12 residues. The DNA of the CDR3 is TGCGCCAGCAGTCCAGGGGCAAATACGCAGTATTTT. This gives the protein CASSPGANTQYF.